This passage covers 28 T cell receptor beta chains from one sample sequenced in a study of identical twins. TCRdb ran MiXCR on the 5' RACE reads and lists one entry per CDR3 protein. This sample has around 550,000 distinct CDR3 sequences, with about 16% found just once. The sample also formed part of further work on yellow fever vaccine responses in identical twins.

Input material: CD4+ T cells sorted from blood. The receptors derive from a woman younger than 35 in good health.

The chain recombines TRBV4-2 with TRBJ2-3; TRBD2 aligns across 7 bases. The CDR3 extends over 15 amino acids. Germline lookup yields CDR1 LGHNA and CDR2 YNFKEQ. The V and J ends lost 4 bases and 5 bases, in that order; junction bases with no gene match: 9. The CDR3 spells CASSPRSGAGDTQYF. CDR3 DNA: TGTGCCAGCAGCCCCCGGAGCGGGGCAGGAGATACGCAGTATTTT.

This clonotype came up many times. The chain is built from TRBV11-2 and TRBJ2-3; no clear D. This CDR3 has 11 residues. Germline V CDR1 and CDR2: SGHAT, FQNNGV. The V end was cut by 5 bases, the J end by 14 bases, with 14 bases between. For the CDR3, the DNA is TGTGCCAGCAGCGTGTCTGGCAAAGTGTATTTT. Protein: CASSVSGKVYF.

This clonotype was found many times. A junction end diverges from the germline sequence, so it may reflect a read error. The rearrangement uses TRBV7-9 and TRBJ2-5; D unclear. Germline lookup yields CDR1 SEHNR and CDR2 FQNEAQ (reference sequence). The CDR3 has 12 residues. Here the CDR3 reads CASSRTQETQYF. DNA for the CDR3: TGCGCCAGCAGTAGGACCCAAGAGACCCAGTACTTC. The variable domain in full, completed from reference TRBV7-9 and TRBJ2-5, reads DTGVSQNPRHKITKRGQNVTFRCDPISEHNRLYWYRQTLGQGPEFLTYFQNEAQLEKSRLLSDRFSAERPKGSFSTLEIQRTEQGDSAMYLCASSRTQETQYFGPGTRLLVL.

The V call is TRBV5-1, the J call TRBJ2-1; 7 bases line up with TRBD2. The germline V gene encodes CDR1 SGHRS and CDR2 YFSETQ. Trimming took 6 bases from V and 1 from J; bases not matched to a gene: 4. The CDR3 loop spans 14 amino acids. The CDR3 protein is CASKPGGSYNEQFF. CDR3 DNA sequence: TGCGCCAGCAAACCGGGAGGTTCCTACAATGAGCAGTTCTTC. Filled out from reference TRBV5-1 and TRBJ2-1, the complete variable domain reads KAGVTQTPRYLIKTRGQQVTLSCSPISGHRSVSWYQQTPGQGLQFLFEYFSETQRNKGNFPGRFSGRQFSNSRSEMNVSTLELGDSALYLCASKPGGSYNEQFFGPGTRLTVL.

The rearrangement uses TRBV4-2 and TRBJ2-1, with D unresolved. Per the germline V gene, CDR1 is LGHNA and CDR2 is YNFKEQ. Trimming shortened V by 0 bases and J by 0 bases, and 9 bases separated the two germline ends. The CDR3 loop spans 16 amino acids. The CDR3 sequence: CASSQELDSSYNEQFF. The DNA for the CDR3 is TGTGCCAGCAGCCAAGAACTGGATAGCTCCTACAATGAGCAGTTCTTC.

The chain uses TRBV12-3 or TRBV12-4 and TRBJ2-5; TRBD1 might be the D (5 bases). This CDR3 contains 14 residues. Deletions cut 3 bases from V and 5 bases from J, with 13 bases between. DNA for the CDR3: TGTGCCAGCAGTTTTCGACAGCTCTCGGAGACCCAGTACTTC. Protein: CASSFRQLSETQYF.

This rearrangement joins TRBV3-1 to TRBJ2-5; 14 bases line up with TRBD2. V gave up 0 bases and J gave up 3 bases; unmatched junction bases: 3. From germline, CDR1 is LGHDT and CDR2 YNNKEL (reference sequence). The CDR3 spans 17 residues. Written as DNA, the CDR3 is TGTGCCAGCAGCCAAGACGGGACTAGCGGGAGAAAAGAGACCCAGTACTTC. This encodes CASSQDGTSGRKETQYF.

This clonotype was observed a handful of times. This chain uses TRBV12-3 or TRBV12-4 with TRBJ1-1; 9 bases are a match to TRBD1. The CDR3 has 14 amino acids. J lost 2 bases, V lost 6 bases, and 4 bases had no gene match. CDR3 amino acids: CASRPGQGNTEAFF. Written as DNA, the CDR3 is TGTGCCAGCAGGCCGGGACAGGGCAACACTGAAGCTTTCTTT.

The rearrangement uses TRBV28 and TRBJ1-1, with D uncertain. Germline CDR1 is MDHEN and CDR2 is SYDVKM. The CDR3 is 11 amino acids. Trimming stripped 6 bases from V and 4 bases from J, with 6 bases between. DNA for the CDR3: TGTGCCAGCAGACGGATCACTGAAGCTTTCTTT. Translating it yields CASRRITEAFF.

This clonotype was seen at least ten times. V and J are TRBV7-3 and TRBJ2-1; D not certain. This CDR3 region has 17 residues. Germline V gene lookup returns CDR1 SGHTA and CDR2 FQGTGA. The V and J ends lost 5 bases and 0 bases respectively, with 17 bases between them. CDR3: CASSPFSETPSYNEQFF. For the CDR3, the DNA is TGTGCCAGCAGCCCATTCAGCGAAACCCCCTCCTACAATGAGCAGTTCTTC.

In this sample, this clonotype turned up a few times. The V and J genes are TRBV20-1 and TRBJ2-4, with 11 bases identical to TRBD2. CDR1 and CDR2 from the germline V gene are DFQATT and SNEGSKA (reference sequence). The CDR3 sequence is 17 residues long. Trimming took 3 bases from V and 0 from J; bases not matched to a gene: 7. CDR3 region: CSASDSGRAIAKNIQYF. The CDR3 DNA sequence: TGCAGTGCTAGTGATAGCGGGAGGGCTATAGCCAAAAACATTCAGTACTTC.

This clonotype has only a few counts. This chain connects TRBV25-1 to TRBJ2-1, with TRBD2 matching 9 bases. This CDR3 spans 18 amino acids. Germline loops: CDR1 MGHDK, CDR2 SYGVNS. V was clipped by 2 bases and J by 9 bases; unmatched bases: 17. This chain's CDR3 is CASSERGSRSGRSAEQFF. CDR3 in DNA: TGTGCCAGCAGTGAAAGGGGCTCTAGGAGCGGGAGGTCCGCTGAGCAGTTCTTC.

This clonotype showed up just a few times. The chain employs TRBV4-1 and TRBJ1-4, with unresolved D. The germline V gene has CDR1 MGHRA and CDR2 YSYEKL. This CDR3 comprises 15 residues. The germline V and J ends were trimmed by 2 bases and 5 bases, with 12 bases remaining between them. The CDR3 here is CASSQTWWSNEKLFF. CDR3 nucleotides: TGCGCCAGCAGCCAAACGTGGTGGAGCAATGAAAAACTGTTTTTT.

This clonotype was observed a few times. The chain has TRBV2 and TRBJ2-7, with 8 positions matching TRBD2. This CDR3 spans 17 amino acids. Trimming cost V 6 bases and J 0 bases; bases outside gene matches: 13. Germline V CDR1 and CDR2: SNHLY, FYNNEI. CDR3 loop: CASRLLENSGNSYEQYF. The CDR3 DNA is TGTGCCAGCAGGCTTCTGGAGAATAGCGGGAACTCCTACGAGCAGTACTTC.

This clonotype was seen only a few times. This chain links TRBV20-1 with TRBJ2-5; D call uncertain. This CDR3 has 11 amino acids. Trimming stripped 6 bases from V and 5 bases from J, with 10 bases between. Germline CDR1 and CDR2: DFQATT and SNEGSKA (reference sequence). In DNA form, the CDR3 reads TGCAGTGCCAACAATGGGGAGACCCAGTACTTC. Translation gives CSANNGETQYF.

This chain links TRBV3-1 with TRBJ2-5, with 7 bases lining up with TRBD1. CDR1 LGHDT and CDR2 YNNKEL come from the germline V gene (reference sequence). V dropped 5 bases and J dropped 2; count of bases not matched to a gene: 8. CDR3 length equals 15 residues. As DNA, the CDR3 is TGTGCCAGCAGCAATTATCTGGACAGGCAAGAGACCCAGTACTTC. This translates into CASSNYLDRQETQYF.

This clonotype has only a few counts. V gene TRBV7-2 combines with J gene TRBJ2-1; 12 bases align to TRBD2. CDR3 length: 17 residues. Germline CDR1 SGHTA, CDR2 FQGNSA. Losses at the gene ends were 5 bases for V and 7 bases for J; bases not matched to a gene: 12. CDR3 DNA sequence: TGTGCCAGCAGCCCGACCCGGACTAGCGGGGCTTTGAATGAGCAGTTCTTC. As protein: CASSPTRTSGALNEQFF.

V is TRBV6-5 and J is TRBJ2-1; 10 bases fit TRBD2. CDR1 and CDR2 from the germline V gene are MNHEY and SVGAGI. The CDR3 has 16 amino acids. V dropped 4 bases and J dropped 6; count of bases not matched to a gene: 9. CDR3 bases: TGTGCCAGCAGTTCTTTAGCGGGAGGAGTCGGCAATGAGCAGTTCTTC. This encodes CASSSLAGGVGNEQFF.

The genes are TRBV6-2 or TRBV6-3 and TRBJ2-4, with 10 nucleotides matching TRBD2. The junction had 4 bases not matched to a gene; V was cut back by 4 bases and J by 4 bases. CDR3 length: 15 amino acids. The germline gives CDR1 MNHEY, CDR2 SVGEGT. The CDR3 loop is CASSSGLAIKNIQYF. The CDR3 DNA sequence: TGTGCCAGCAGTTCGGGACTAGCGATAAAAAACATTCAGTACTTC.

This clonotype was seen a handful of times. Here the CDR3 reads CSARGRGITDTQYF. DNA of the CDR3: TGCAGTGCTAGAGGGCGGGGGATCACAGATACGCAGTATTTT. The rearrangement links TRBV20-1 to TRBJ2-3, with 7 bases lining up with TRBD2. CDR1 is DFQATT and CDR2 is SNEGSKA in the germline V gene (reference sequence). The CDR3 is made up of 14 amino acids. The trim removed 1 base at V and 2 bases at J, leaving 3 bases unmatched.

V usage is TRBV7-6 and J usage is TRBJ2-2; D is perhaps TRBD2 (6 bases). The CDR3 extends over 16 amino acids. Germline loops: CDR1 SGHVS, CDR2 FNYEAQ. Trimming removed 0 bases at V and 5 bases at J, with 13 bases between. In nucleotides, the CDR3 is TGTGCCAGCAGCTTAGCCGGAGGGTATGGTACCGGGGAGCTGTTTTTT. Translated, it gives CASSLAGGYGTGELFF.

This clonotype was detected only a few times. This chain connects TRBV5-1 to TRBJ2-2, with D unresolved. Germline-derived CDR1 and CDR2 are SGHRS and YFSETQ. Deletions cut 0 bases from V and 4 bases from J, with 10 bases between. The CDR3 has 15 residues. The CDR3 DNA follows: TGCGCCAGCAGCTTGGACAGCCGAGCCACCGGGGAGCTGTTTTTT. As protein: CASSLDSRATGELFF. Filled out from reference TRBV5-1 and TRBJ2-2, the complete variable domain reads KAGVTQTPRYLIKTRGQQVTLSCSPISGHRSVSWYQQTPGQGLQFLFEYFSETQRNKGNFPGRFSGRQFSNSRSEMNVSTLELGDSALYLCASSLDSRATGELFFGEGSRLTVL.

This chain joins TRBV20-1 and TRBJ2-7, with TRBD2 matching 8 bases. CDR1 and CDR2 (germline): DFQATT, SNEGSKA (reference sequence). This CDR3 spans 13 amino acids. V dropped 3 bases and J dropped 4; count of bases not matched to a gene: 5. CDR3 bases: TGCAGTGCTAGTAAGCGGGAGCGTTACGAGCAGTACTTC. This translates into CSASKRERYEQYF.

This clonotype occurred a few times. The chain recombines TRBV20-1 with TRBJ2-1, with 9 nucleotides matching TRBD2. The ends lost 5 bases at V and 0 bases at J; junction bases unmatched: 5. Per germline, CDR1 DFQATT and CDR2 SNEGSKA (reference sequence). The CDR3 extends over 15 amino acids. The CDR3 DNA follows: TGCAGTGCTCCAAATAGCGGGAGCTCCTACAATGAGCAGTTCTTC. It encodes CSAPNSGSSYNEQFF.

This clonotype was counted a few times. The chain carries TRBV5-1 and TRBJ1-3, with TRBD1 matching 10 bases. The germline CDR1 and CDR2 sequences are SGHRS and YFSETQ. V lost 4 bases, J lost 3 bases, and 4 bases stayed unmatched. The CDR3 runs to 15 residues. CDR3 sequence: CASSPGQGYGNTIYF. CDR3 DNA sequence: TGCGCCAGCAGCCCGGGACAGGGGTATGGAAACACCATATATTTT.

This clonotype was picked up a small number of times. This chain connects TRBV6-5 to TRBJ2-5, with 8 nucleotides matching TRBD1. CDR3 size: 13 residues. CDR1 and CDR2 (germline): MNHEY, SVGAGI. Trimming cost V 0 bases and J 7 bases; bases outside gene matches: 1. The CDR3 reads CASSYSGTGTQYF. In nucleotides, the CDR3 is TGTGCCAGCAGTTACTCCGGGACAGGGACCCAGTACTTC.

Only a few counts were recorded for this clonotype. This chain uses TRBV6-1 with TRBJ1-4; D not certain. The CDR3 is 14 amino acids. Trimming shortened V by 7 bases and J by 0 bases, and 9 bases separated the two germline ends. Germline CDR1 is MNHNS and CDR2 is SASEGT. The chain's CDR3 is CASTLGATNEKLFF. The CDR3 DNA reads as TGTGCCAGCACATTGGGTGCAACTAATGAAAAACTGTTTTTT.

The V gene is TRBV18, the J gene TRBJ2-1; unclear D gene. This CDR3 is 16 amino acids long. The germline V and J ends were trimmed by 0 bases and 7 bases, with 16 bases remaining between them. Germline loops: CDR1 KGHSH, CDR2 LQKENI. DNA for the CDR3: TGTGCCAGCTCACCACCGGTCGGCGACGGAAAAAATGAGCAGTTCTTC. Translated, it gives CASSPPVGDGKNEQFF.